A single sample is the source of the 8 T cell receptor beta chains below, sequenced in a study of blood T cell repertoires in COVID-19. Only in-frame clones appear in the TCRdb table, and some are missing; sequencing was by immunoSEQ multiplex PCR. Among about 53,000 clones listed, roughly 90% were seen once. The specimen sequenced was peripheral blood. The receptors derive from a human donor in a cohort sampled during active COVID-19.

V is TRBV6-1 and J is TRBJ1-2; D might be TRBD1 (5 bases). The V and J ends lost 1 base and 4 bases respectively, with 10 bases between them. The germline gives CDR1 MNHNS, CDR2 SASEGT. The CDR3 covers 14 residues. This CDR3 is CASSEDRTSYGYTF. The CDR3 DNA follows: TGTGCCAGCAGTGAAGACAGGACATCCTATGGCTACACCTTC.

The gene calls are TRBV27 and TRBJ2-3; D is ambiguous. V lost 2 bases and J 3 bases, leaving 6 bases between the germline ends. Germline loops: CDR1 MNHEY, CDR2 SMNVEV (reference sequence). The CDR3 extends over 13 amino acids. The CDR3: CASSLIQTDTQYF. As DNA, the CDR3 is TGTGCCAGCAGTTTAATACAGACAGATACGCAGTATTTT.

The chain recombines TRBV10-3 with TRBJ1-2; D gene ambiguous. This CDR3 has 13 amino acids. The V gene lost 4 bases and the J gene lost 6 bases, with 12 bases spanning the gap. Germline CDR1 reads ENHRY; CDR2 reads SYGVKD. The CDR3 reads CAISGQTDNGYTF. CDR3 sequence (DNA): TGTGCCATCAGTGGTCAAACTGATAATGGCTACACCTTC.

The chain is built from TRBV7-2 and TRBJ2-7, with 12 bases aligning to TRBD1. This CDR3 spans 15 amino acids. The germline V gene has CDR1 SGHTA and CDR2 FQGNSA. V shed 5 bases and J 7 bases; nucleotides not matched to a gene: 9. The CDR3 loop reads CASSPGTGGLGEQYV. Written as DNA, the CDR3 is TGTGCCAGCAGCCCCGGGACAGGGGGCTTAGGGGAGCAGTACGTC.

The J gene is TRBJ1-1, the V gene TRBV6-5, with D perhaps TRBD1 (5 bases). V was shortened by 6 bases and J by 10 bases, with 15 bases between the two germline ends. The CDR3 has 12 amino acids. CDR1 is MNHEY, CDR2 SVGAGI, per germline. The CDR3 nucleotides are TGTGCCAGCAGCGGTCGGGGGATCAGAGCTTTCTTT. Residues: CASSGRGIRAFF.

In DNA, the CDR3 is TGTGCCTGGAGTCAGACTAGCGGAGGGGTAGATACGCAGTATTTT. Its protein product is CAWSQTSGGVDTQYF. The rearrangement uses TRBV30 and TRBJ2-3, with 9 bases lining up with TRBD2. This CDR3 region has 15 residues. Trimming removed 2 bases from V and 5 bases from J; junction bases left unmatched: 8. Germline loops: CDR1 GTSNPN, CDR2 SVGIG (reference sequence).

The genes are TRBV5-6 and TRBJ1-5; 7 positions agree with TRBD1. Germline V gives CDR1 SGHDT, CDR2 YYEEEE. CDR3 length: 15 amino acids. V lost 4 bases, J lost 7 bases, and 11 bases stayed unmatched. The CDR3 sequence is CASSPNTGDGQPQHF. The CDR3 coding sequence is TGTGCCAGCAGCCCAAACACAGGGGACGGGCAGCCCCAGCATTTT. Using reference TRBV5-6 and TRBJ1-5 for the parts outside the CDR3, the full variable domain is DAGVTQSPTHLIKTRGQQVTLRCSPKSGHDTVSWYQQALGQGPQFIFQYYEEEERQRGNFPDRFSGHQFPNYSSELNVNALLLGDSALYLCASSPNTGDGQPQHFGDGTRLSIL.

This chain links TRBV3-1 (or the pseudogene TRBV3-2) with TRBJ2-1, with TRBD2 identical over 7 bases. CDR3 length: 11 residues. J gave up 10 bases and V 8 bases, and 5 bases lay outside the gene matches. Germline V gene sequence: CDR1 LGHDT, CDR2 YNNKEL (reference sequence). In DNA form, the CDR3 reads TGTGCCAGCTCGGGGGGTCTCGAGCAGTTCTTC. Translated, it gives CASSGGLEQFF.